This T cell receptor beta chain was found in a study of blood T cell repertoires in COVID-19. Study as a whole: Samples came from the United States, Italy and Spain, spanning acute and convalescent COVID-19.

Looked up from germline, CDR1 is KGHSH and CDR2 is LQKENI. V lost 3 bases and J 4 bases, leaving 10 bases between the germline ends. CDR3 length equals 14 residues. The authors' processing: Estimation of nucleated cell counts relied on the amplification of reference gene primers. TCRdb keeps only in-frame clones here, not all; method: immunoSEQ multiplex PCR. For V, J and clone size, that table is used; D and trimming come from the DNA. Of approximately 160,000 clones in the sample, more than 75% were seen once. Enrolled through a virtual design, the participants were between roughly 18 and 100 years of age and came from some 25 US areas.

The J gene is TRBJ1-5, the V gene TRBV18; unclear D gene. The TCR was taken from a woman aged 45-65 years who had recovered from COVID-19. The sequenced sample was PBMCs or T cells enriched from blood (not recorded which). The CDR3 loop reads CASSPVRANQPQHF. The CDR3 coding sequence is TGTGCCAGCTCACCTGTACGTGCGAATCAGCCCCAGCATTTT.